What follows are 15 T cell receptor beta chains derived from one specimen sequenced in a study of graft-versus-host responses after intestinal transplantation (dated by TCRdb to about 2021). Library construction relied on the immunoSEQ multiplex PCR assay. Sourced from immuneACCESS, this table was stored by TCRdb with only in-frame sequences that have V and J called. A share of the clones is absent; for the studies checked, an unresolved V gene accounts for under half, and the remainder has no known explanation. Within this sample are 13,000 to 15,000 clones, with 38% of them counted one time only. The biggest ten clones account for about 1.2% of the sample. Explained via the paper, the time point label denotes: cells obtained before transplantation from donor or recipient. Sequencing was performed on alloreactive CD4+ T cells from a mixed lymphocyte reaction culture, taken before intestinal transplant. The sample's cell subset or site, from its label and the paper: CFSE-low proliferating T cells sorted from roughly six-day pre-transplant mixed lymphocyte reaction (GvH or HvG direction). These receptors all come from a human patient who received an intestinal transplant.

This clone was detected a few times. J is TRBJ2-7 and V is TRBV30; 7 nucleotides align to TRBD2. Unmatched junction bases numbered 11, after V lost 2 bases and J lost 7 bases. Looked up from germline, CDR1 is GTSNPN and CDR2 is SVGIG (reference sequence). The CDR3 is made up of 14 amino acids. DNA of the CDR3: TGTGCCTGGAGTCCGGGACTACTCCCGGCGGAGCAGTACTTC. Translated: CAWSPGLLPAEQYF.

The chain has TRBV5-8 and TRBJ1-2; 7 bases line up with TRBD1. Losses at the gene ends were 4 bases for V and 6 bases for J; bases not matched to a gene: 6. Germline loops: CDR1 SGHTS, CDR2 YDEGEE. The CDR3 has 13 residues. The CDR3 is CASSPDRDHGYTF. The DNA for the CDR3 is TGTGCCAGCAGCCCAGACAGGGACCATGGCTACACCTTC.

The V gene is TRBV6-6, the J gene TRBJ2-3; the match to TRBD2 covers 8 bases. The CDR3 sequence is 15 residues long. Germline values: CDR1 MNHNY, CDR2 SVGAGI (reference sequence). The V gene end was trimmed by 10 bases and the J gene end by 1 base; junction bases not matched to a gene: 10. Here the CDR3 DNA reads TGTGCCACCCTGCTGGCCGGGGGGGGCACAGATACGCAGTATTTT. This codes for CATLLAGGGTDTQYF.

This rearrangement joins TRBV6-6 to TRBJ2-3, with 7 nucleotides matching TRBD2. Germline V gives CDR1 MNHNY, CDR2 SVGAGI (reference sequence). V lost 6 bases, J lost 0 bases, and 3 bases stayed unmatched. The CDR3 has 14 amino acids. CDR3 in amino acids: CASSRGVSTDTQYF. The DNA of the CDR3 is TGTGCCAGCAGCCGGGGGGTTAGCACAGATACGCAGTATTTT.

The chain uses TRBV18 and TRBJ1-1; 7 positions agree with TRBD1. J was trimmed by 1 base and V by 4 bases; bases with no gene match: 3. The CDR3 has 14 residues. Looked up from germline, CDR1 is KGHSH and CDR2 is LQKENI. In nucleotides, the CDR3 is TGTGCCAGCTCACAAGGGACAGAGAACACTGAAGCTTTCTTT. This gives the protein CASSQGTENTEAFF.

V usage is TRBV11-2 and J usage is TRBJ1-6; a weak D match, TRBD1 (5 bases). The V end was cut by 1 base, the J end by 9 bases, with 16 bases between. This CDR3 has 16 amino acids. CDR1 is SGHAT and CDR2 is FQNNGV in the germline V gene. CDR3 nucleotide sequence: TGTGCCAGCAGCTTAGTTTGGGGCGGGGTAGGTTCACCCCTCCACTTT. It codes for CASSLVWGGVGSPLHF.

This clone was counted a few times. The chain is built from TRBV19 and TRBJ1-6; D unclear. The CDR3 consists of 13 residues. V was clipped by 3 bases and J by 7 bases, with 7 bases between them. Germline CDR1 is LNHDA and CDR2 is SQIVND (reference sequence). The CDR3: CASSMRVNSPLHF. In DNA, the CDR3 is TGTGCCAGTAGTATGAGAGTCAATTCACCCCTCCACTTT.

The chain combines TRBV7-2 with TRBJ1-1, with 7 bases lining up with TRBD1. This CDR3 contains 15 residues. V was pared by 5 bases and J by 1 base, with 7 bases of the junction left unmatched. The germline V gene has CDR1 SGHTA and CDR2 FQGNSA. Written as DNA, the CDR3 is TGTGCCAGCAGCCCACAGACAGGGCAGAACACTGAAGCTTTCTTT. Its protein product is CASSPQTGQNTEAFF.

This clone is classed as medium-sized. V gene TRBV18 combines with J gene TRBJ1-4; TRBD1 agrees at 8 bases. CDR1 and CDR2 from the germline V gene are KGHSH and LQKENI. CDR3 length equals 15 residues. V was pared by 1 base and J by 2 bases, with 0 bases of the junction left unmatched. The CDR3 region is CASSPRTGTNEKLFF. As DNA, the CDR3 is TGTGCCAGCTCACCACGGACAGGGACTAATGAAAAACTGTTTTTT.

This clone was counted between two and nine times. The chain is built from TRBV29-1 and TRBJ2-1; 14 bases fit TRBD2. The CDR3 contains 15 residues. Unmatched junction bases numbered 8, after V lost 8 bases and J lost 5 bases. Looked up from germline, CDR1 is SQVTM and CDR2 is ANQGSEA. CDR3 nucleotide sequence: TGCAGCTCCCGTGGACTAGCGGGGGGAAACAATGAGCAGTTCTTC. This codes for CSSRGLAGGNNEQFF.

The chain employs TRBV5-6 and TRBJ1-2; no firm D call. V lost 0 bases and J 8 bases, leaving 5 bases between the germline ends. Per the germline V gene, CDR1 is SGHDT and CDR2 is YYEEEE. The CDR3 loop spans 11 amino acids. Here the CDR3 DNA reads TGTGCCAGCAGCTTGGGGGCCGGCTACACCTTC. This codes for CASSLGAGYTF. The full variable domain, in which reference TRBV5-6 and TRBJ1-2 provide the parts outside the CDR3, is DAGVTQSPTHLIKTRGQQVTLRCSPKSGHDTVSWYQQALGQGPQFIFQYYEEEERQRGNFPDRFSGHQFPNYSSELNVNALLLGDSALYLCASSLGAGYTFGSGTRLTVV.

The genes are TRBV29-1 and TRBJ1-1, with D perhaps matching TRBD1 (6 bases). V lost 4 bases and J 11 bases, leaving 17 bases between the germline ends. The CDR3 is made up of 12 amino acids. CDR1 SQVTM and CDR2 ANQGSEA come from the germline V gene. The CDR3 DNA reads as TGCAGCGTTGTTGAGACAGGAGTTAGGGCTTTCTTT. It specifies CSVVETGVRAFF.

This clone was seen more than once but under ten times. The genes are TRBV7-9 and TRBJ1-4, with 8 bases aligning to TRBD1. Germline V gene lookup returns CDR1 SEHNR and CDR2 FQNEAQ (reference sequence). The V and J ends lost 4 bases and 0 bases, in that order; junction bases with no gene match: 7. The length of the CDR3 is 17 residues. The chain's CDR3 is CASSSGQGIATNEKLFF. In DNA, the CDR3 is TGTGCCAGCAGCTCAGGACAGGGAATTGCAACTAATGAAAAACTGTTTTTT.

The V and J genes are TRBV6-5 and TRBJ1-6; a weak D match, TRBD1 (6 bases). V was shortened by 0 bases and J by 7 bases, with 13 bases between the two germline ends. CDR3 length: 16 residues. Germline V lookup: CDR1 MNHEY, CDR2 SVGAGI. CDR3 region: CASSYSGDRPNSPLHF. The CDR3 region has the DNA TGTGCCAGCAGTTACTCGGGAGACAGGCCGAATTCACCCCTCCACTTT.

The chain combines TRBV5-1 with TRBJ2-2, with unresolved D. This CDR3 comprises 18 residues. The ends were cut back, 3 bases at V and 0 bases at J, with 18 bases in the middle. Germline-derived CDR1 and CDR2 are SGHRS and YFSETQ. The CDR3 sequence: CASSSSQAISPNTGELFF. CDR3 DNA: TGCGCCAGCAGCTCCTCCCAGGCCATCAGCCCGAACACCGGGGAGCTGTTTTTT.